This record concerns one T cell receptor beta chain sequence. Its antigen is not identified. In the PCR, 60 Vbeta and 13 Jbeta primers were used. Method: immunoSEQ multiplex PCR; TCRdb's copy keeps in-frame clones and lacks some. The table records around 190,000 clones, 81% of them present only once. The CDR3 is 13 residues long. Germline V gives CDR1 LGHNA, CDR2 YSLEER. Trimming removed 4 bases from V and 8 bases from J; junction bases left unmatched: 6. These data belong to a study of cytomegalovirus exposure and HLA in healthy donors. General study findings and limits: Accurate prediction of HLA-A and HLA-B alleles (for most subjects) was reportedly achieved from TCR beta sequences.

The chain carries TRBV4-3 and TRBJ1-2; 8 positions agree with TRBD1. The sequence was obtained from a man younger than 35 in good health and CMV-seronegative. Sequencing used PBMCs. The CDR3, as DNA: TGCGCCAGCAGCCCCCAGGGGGCGGAAGGCTACACCTTC. Translated, it gives CASSPQGAEGYTF.